The entry below describes one T cell receptor (beta chain). Its antigen remains unidentified. Base qualities were left out, and no much larger clone turns up one base away. The immunoSEQ Assay, a bias-controlled multiplex PCR, was used to amplify TCRbeta CDR3 regions from genomic DNA. The study's own analysis went as follows. The number of nucleated cells in each sample was estimated by amplification of reference gene primers within the assay. To quantify the absolute abundance of each unique TCRbeta CDR3 rearrangement, sequence reads were collapsed and filtered. For each sample, productive Simpson clonality was calculated as the square root of Simpson's diversity index across productive rearrangements. This immuneACCESS table, as held by TCRdb, lists in-frame sequences with V and J called but not all clones. Of the missing ones, under half trace to an unresolved V gene in checked studies; the others have no known cause. V and J calls and clone size are copied from that table; D and trimming were computed from the DNA. The sample table holds 97,000 or so clones, of which roughly 86% were seen once. The ten largest clonotypes hold about 10% of the sample.

Collaborating institutions collected whole blood in K2EDTA tubes following their own protocols. Collaborator samples were shipped for TCRbeta analysis as frozen whole blood, isolated PBMCs, or DNA extracted from either sample type. The sample comes from a study of blood T cell repertoires in COVID-19 (dated by TCRdb to the early 2020s). With regard to the full study: Samples covering the acute and convalescent phases of COVID-19 were provided by collaborators in the United States, Italy and Spain. The repertoires were released in a freely available public database meant as a resource for research on the immune response to SARS-CoV-2. Deeply sampled blood TCRbeta repertoires from subjects exposed to, actively infected with, or recovered from COVID-19 were included in the dataset. Where available, HLA class I and class II types were taken from metadata supplied by the sample provider and were not determined by assay-based typing. A de-identified subject ID, COVID-19 status, age in years and sex were almost always included in the sample metadata. The samples were drawn from two sources: the first 160 participants of the ongoing ImmuneRACE study, and 1,254 subjects contributed by 6 global collaborators. The material from the prospective study consisted of cDNA or gDNA derived from T cells, B-cell-depleted T cells, or PBMCs.

The CDR3 has 15 amino acids, counting the end cysteine and phenylalanine. Of the read, only the CDR3 DNA is kept; its 45 bases are in frame from base 1. V lost 5 bases and J lost 10 bases; the stretch between them is 21 bases long. CDR1 is given as SGHTA and CDR2 as FQGNSA, both from the germline V gene. The paper as a whole reports these results and caveats: How much clinical and demographic metadata was included differed by source and by participant, and the metadata was provided uncurated.

The V and J segments used are TRBV7-2 and TRBJ2-1; the D gene is perhaps TRBD1, from 6 matching bases. The specimen sequenced was peripheral blood. The clonotype was recovered from a man aged 40-55 years with active or convalescent COVID-19. The DNA reads as follows: TGTGCCAGCAGCACGGACAGTTCCCGCAGAGAGGAGCAGTTCTTC. It encodes CASSTDSSRREEQFF.